This TCR beta chain was sequenced during a study of Ad26.COV2.S vaccination and SARS-CoV-2 variants. Here immunoSEQ multiplex PCR was the method, and the copy in TCRdb shows in-frame clones only, minus some. Seen here are fewer than 900,000 clones, 80% to 90% observed once, and the top ten hold approximately 1.5%. CDR1 and CDR2 from the germline V gene are KGHSH and LQKENI. V lost 3 bases to trimming and J lost 10 bases; unmatched junction nucleotides: 10. The CDR3 sequence is 16 residues long. In its sample, this clone was seen once. Described treatment: roughly 20 received Ad26.COV2.S at low or high dose, single or two shots; a few received placebo; per-sample allocation not given. Day 63 after the first injection of vaccine or placebo was the sampling time.

The chain carries TRBV18 and TRBJ1-6; 9 positions match TRBD1. The sequence was collected from a person aged 18 to 65 who received the Ad26.COV2.S COVID-19 vaccine or a placebo. Source: peripheral blood, taken in a trial of Ad26.COV2.S vaccine versus placebo. The CDR3 sequence: CASSPSTGQGRSPLHF. The CDR3 coding sequence is TGTGCCAGCTCACCGTCGACGGGACAGGGAAGATCACCCCTCCACTTT.